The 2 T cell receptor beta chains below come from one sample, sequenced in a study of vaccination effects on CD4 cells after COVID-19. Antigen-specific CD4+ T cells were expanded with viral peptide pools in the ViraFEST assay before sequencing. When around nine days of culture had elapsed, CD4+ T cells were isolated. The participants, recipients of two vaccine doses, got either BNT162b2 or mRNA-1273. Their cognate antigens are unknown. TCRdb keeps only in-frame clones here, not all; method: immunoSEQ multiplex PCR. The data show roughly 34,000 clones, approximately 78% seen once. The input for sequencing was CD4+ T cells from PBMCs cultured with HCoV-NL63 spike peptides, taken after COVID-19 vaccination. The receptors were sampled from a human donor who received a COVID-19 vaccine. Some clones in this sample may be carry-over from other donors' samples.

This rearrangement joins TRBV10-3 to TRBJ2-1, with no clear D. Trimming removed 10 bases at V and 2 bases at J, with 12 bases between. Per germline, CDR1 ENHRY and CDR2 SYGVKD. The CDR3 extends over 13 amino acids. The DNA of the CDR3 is TGTGCCACCGCAAATGACCCCTACAATGAGCAGTTCTTC. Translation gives CATANDPYNEQFF.

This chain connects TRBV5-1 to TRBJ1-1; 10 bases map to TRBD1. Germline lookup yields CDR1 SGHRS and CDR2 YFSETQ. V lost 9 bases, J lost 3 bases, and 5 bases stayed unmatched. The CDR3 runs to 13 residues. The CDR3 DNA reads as TGCGCCACCGCGACAGGGGGCTACACTGAAGCTTTCTTT. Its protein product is CATATGGYTEAFF.